The rows below give T cell receptor beta chains drawn from one sample of a study of blood T cell repertoires in COVID-19. The repertoire was sequenced with immunoSEQ multiplex PCR; TCRdb's copy has only in-frame clones and lacks some. The sample yields 55,000 or so clones, over 75% seen once. Input material: peripheral blood. All receptors come from a man between 60 and 70 years old with active or convalescent COVID-19. The CDR3 runs from the conserved cysteine through the conserved F or W. D genes are given only for firm matches. Some rows mark clone size as missing; the rest say once, few, many or name a class of expanded clone.

cdr3_length: 14; clone_size: few; d_call: .; j_call: TRBJ2-2; v_call: TRBV7-9; cdr3_nt: TGTGCCAGCAGCTCGGAGACAGACACCGGGGAGCTGTTTTTT; cdr3_aa: CASSSETDTGELFF
cdr3_length: 15; clone_size: .; d_call: TRBD1; j_call: TRBJ2-7; v_call: TRBV19; cdr3_nt: TGTGCCAGTAGTGTTGGCGGGACAGGGTCGTCCGAGCAGTACTTC; cdr3_aa: CASSVGGTGSSEQYF
cdr3_length: 15; clone_size: few; d_call: TRBD1; j_call: TRBJ1-1; v_call: TRBV19; cdr3_nt: TGTGCCAGTAGGACAGGGGGCACCACGACCACTGAAGCTTTCTTT; cdr3_aa: CASRTGGTTTTEAFF
cdr3_length: 14; clone_size: .; d_call: .; j_call: TRBJ1-1; v_call: TRBV7-9; cdr3_nt: TGTGCCAGCAGCTTAAATCAGGGGTCGCGGGAAGCTTTCTTT; cdr3_aa: CASSLNQGSREAFF
cdr3_length: 12; clone_size: .; d_call: .; j_call: TRBJ1-4; v_call: TRBV11-2; cdr3_nt: TGTGCCAGCAGCCTCGACAGAGAAAAACTGTTTTTT; cdr3_aa: CASSLDREKLFF
cdr3_length: 11; clone_size: .; d_call: .; j_call: TRBJ2-7; v_call: TRBV12-3/TRBV12-4; cdr3_nt: TGTGCCAGCAGCTACGGTTACGAGCAGTACTTC; cdr3_aa: CASSYGYEQYF
cdr3_length: 17; clone_size: few; d_call: .; j_call: TRBJ1-4; v_call: TRBV19; cdr3_nt: TGTGCCAGTAGTATATCTCACTGGGGCTTGAATAATGAAAAACTGTTTTTT; cdr3_aa: CASSISHWGLNNEKLFF
cdr3_length: 17; clone_size: .; d_call: TRBD1; j_call: TRBJ2-1; v_call: TRBV4-3; cdr3_nt: TGCGCCAGCAGCCAAGATTTAGGGACAGGGGTCTACAATGAGCAGTTCTTC; cdr3_aa: CASSQDLGTGVYNEQFF
cdr3_length: 20; clone_size: .; d_call: TRBD2; j_call: TRBJ2-3; v_call: TRBV28; cdr3_nt: TGTGCCAGCAGTGGAACTAGCGGGAGGGCTCCAACCGCTAGCACAGATACGCAGTATTTT; cdr3_aa: CASSGTSGRAPTASTDTQYF
cdr3_length: 14; clone_size: .; d_call: .; j_call: TRBJ2-3; v_call: TRBV6-5; cdr3_nt: TGTGCCAGCAGTTACCGACAGGTAGCAGATACGCAGTATTTT; cdr3_aa: CASSYRQVADTQYF
cdr3_length: 14; clone_size: .; d_call: TRBD2; j_call: TRBJ2-7; v_call: TRBV5-1; cdr3_nt: TGCGCCAGCAGCTTGGCCGCGAGCGGGGGCGAGCAGTACTTC; cdr3_aa: CASSLAASGGEQYF
cdr3_length: 14; clone_size: .; d_call: .; j_call: TRBJ2-3; v_call: TRBV5-1; cdr3_nt: TGCGCCAGCAACTTCGGGGGAATCACAGATACGCAGTATTTT; cdr3_aa: CASNFGGITDTQYF
cdr3_length: 15; clone_size: .; d_call: .; j_call: TRBJ2-1; v_call: TRBV3-1/TRBV3-2; cdr3_nt: TGTGCCAGCAGCCAATACGAAGTTATCGGCAATGAGCAGTTCTTC; cdr3_aa: CASSQYEVIGNEQFF
cdr3_length: 15; clone_size: .; d_call: .; j_call: TRBJ1-1; v_call: TRBV18; cdr3_nt: TGTGCCAGCTCAGGGGCAGCCGCTGGGGACACTGAAGCTTTCTTT; cdr3_aa: CASSGAAAGDTEAFF
cdr3_length: 15; clone_size: .; d_call: .; j_call: TRBJ2-3; v_call: TRBV5-1; cdr3_nt: TGCGCCAGCAGCTTGGCCCGGGTTGACACAGATACGCAGTATTTT; cdr3_aa: CASSLARVDTDTQYF
cdr3_length: 14; clone_size: few; d_call: .; j_call: TRBJ2-7; v_call: TRBV5-1; cdr3_nt: TGCGCCAGCAGCATCAGGGGCGGCGCAACCGAGCAGTACTTC; cdr3_aa: CASSIRGGATEQYF
cdr3_length: 13; clone_size: .; d_call: .; j_call: TRBJ2-1; v_call: TRBV11-3; cdr3_nt: TGTGCCAGCAGCTTAGAGGCAGACAATGAGCAGTTCTTC; cdr3_aa: CASSLEADNEQFF
cdr3_length: 16; clone_size: .; d_call: .; j_call: TRBJ1-3; v_call: TRBV18; cdr3_nt: TGTGCCAGCTCACCACAACTTGACAGCTCTGGAAACACCATATATTTT; cdr3_aa: CASSPQLDSSGNTIYF
cdr3_length: 14; clone_size: .; d_call: .; j_call: TRBJ1-5; v_call: TRBV2; cdr3_nt: TGTGCCAGCAGCTTGACAATGAGCAATCAGCCCCAGCATTTT; cdr3_aa: CASSLTMSNQPQHF
cdr3_length: 17; clone_size: .; d_call: .; j_call: TRBJ1-4; v_call: TRBV21-1; cdr3_nt: TGTGCCAGCAGCACCTTCGGACAGGGCCCCTCGGGTGAAAAACTGTTTTTT; cdr3_aa: CASSTFGQGPSGEKLFF
cdr3_length: 14; clone_size: once; d_call: .; j_call: TRBJ2-3; v_call: TRBV6-5; cdr3_nt: TGTGCCAGCAGTTACTGGGCTAGCACAGATACGCAGTATTTT; cdr3_aa: CASSYWASTDTQYF
cdr3_length: 14; clone_size: once; d_call: TRBD1; j_call: TRBJ1-2; v_call: TRBV27; cdr3_nt: TGTGCCAGCAGTCCTAACCAGGGGGCGCGAAATTACACCTTC; cdr3_aa: CASSPNQGARNYTF
cdr3_length: 15; clone_size: .; d_call: .; j_call: TRBJ2-7; v_call: TRBV19; cdr3_nt: TGTGCCAGTAGTAGCCCGGCGACAGGAATTTACGAGCAGTACTTC; cdr3_aa: CASSSPATGIYEQYF
cdr3_length: 16; clone_size: .; d_call: .; j_call: TRBJ1-4; v_call: TRBV6-2/TRBV6-3; cdr3_nt: TGTGCCAGCAGCCCCCGACAGACCACAACTAATGAAAAACTGTTTTTT; cdr3_aa: CASSPRQTTTNEKLFF
cdr3_length: 14; clone_size: once; d_call: TRBD1; j_call: TRBJ1-1; v_call: TRBV5-1; cdr3_nt: TGCGCCAGCAGCTTGGCCCCGACAGGGACTGAAGCTTTCTTT; cdr3_aa: CASSLAPTGTEAFF
cdr3_length: 15; clone_size: .; d_call: TRBD1; j_call: TRBJ2-2; v_call: TRBV27; cdr3_nt: TGTGCCAGCAGTTTAGGGACAGGGGTCACCGGGGAGCTGTTTTTT; cdr3_aa: CASSLGTGVTGELFF
cdr3_length: 17; clone_size: .; d_call: TRBD2; j_call: TRBJ2-2; v_call: TRBV2; cdr3_nt: TGTGCCAGCATTCCCGCCATGGGACTAGGGATCACCGGGGAGCTGTTTTTT; cdr3_aa: CASIPAMGLGITGELFF
cdr3_length: 14; clone_size: once; d_call: TRBD2; j_call: TRBJ2-5; v_call: TRBV11-2; cdr3_nt: TGTGCCAGCATCCGGACTAGCGGGAGGGAGACCCAGTACTTC; cdr3_aa: CASIRTSGRETQYF
cdr3_length: 15; clone_size: .; d_call: .; j_call: TRBJ1-5; v_call: TRBV11-2; cdr3_nt: TGTGCCAGCAGCTTAGAACAGGGCGGTCGACAGCCCCAGCATTTT; cdr3_aa: CASSLEQGGRQPQHF
cdr3_length: 11; clone_size: few; d_call: .; j_call: TRBJ1-2; v_call: TRBV12-3/TRBV12-4; cdr3_nt: TGTGCCAGCGGGGCCAACTATGGCTACACCTTC; cdr3_aa: CASGANYGYTF
cdr3_length: 15; clone_size: .; d_call: .; j_call: TRBJ1-5; v_call: TRBV19; cdr3_nt: TGTGCCAGTACCCAGCTTTCAGGGGACAATCAGCCCCAGCATTTT; cdr3_aa: CASTQLSGDNQPQHF
cdr3_length: 15; clone_size: .; d_call: .; j_call: TRBJ2-5; v_call: TRBV24-1; cdr3_nt: TGTGCCACCAGTGGGGCGACAGGAAAGGTGGAGACCCAGTACTTC; cdr3_aa: CATSGATGKVETQYF
cdr3_length: 15; clone_size: .; d_call: .; j_call: TRBJ1-3; v_call: TRBV4-3; cdr3_nt: TGCGCCAGCAGCCAGGGGGACTGGGGAGTGGACACCATATATTTT; cdr3_aa: CASSQGDWGVDTIYF
cdr3_length: 12; clone_size: .; d_call: .; j_call: TRBJ1-1; v_call: TRBV5-1; cdr3_nt: TGCGCCAGCCGAAACCGGGACACTGAAGCTTTCTTT; cdr3_aa: CASRNRDTEAFF
cdr3_length: 14; clone_size: .; d_call: TRBD1; j_call: TRBJ2-7; v_call: TRBV7-2; cdr3_nt: TGTGCCAGCACCTCGACAGGGGGTACCTACGAGCAGTACTTC; cdr3_aa: CASTSTGGTYEQYF
cdr3_length: 14; clone_size: .; d_call: .; j_call: TRBJ1-5; v_call: TRBV15; cdr3_nt: TGTGCCACCAGCAGAGGGGGGGGCACTCAGCCCCAGCATTTT; cdr3_aa: CATSRGGGTQPQHF
cdr3_length: 15; clone_size: .; d_call: .; j_call: TRBJ1-3; v_call: TRBV18; cdr3_nt: TGTGCCAGCTCACCAGCGATCGGTACTGGAAACACCATATATTTT; cdr3_aa: CASSPAIGTGNTIYF
cdr3_length: 13; clone_size: .; d_call: TRBD1; j_call: TRBJ1-2; v_call: TRBV6-5; cdr3_nt: TGTGCCAGCAGGGCTGACACAGGGGTTGGCTACACCTTC; cdr3_aa: CASRADTGVGYTF
cdr3_length: 13; clone_size: .; d_call: TRBD1; j_call: TRBJ1-1; v_call: TRBV5-1; cdr3_nt: TGCGCCAGCAGCCGTGACAGGGTAGATGAAGCTTTCTTT; cdr3_aa: CASSRDRVDEAFF
cdr3_length: 16; clone_size: .; d_call: TRBD2; j_call: TRBJ2-2; v_call: TRBV15; cdr3_nt: TGTGCCACCAGCAGAGTCCCGGGACTAGTCACCGGGGAGCTGTTTTTT; cdr3_aa: CATSRVPGLVTGELFF
cdr3_length: 13; clone_size: .; d_call: .; j_call: TRBJ1-4; v_call: TRBV10-3; cdr3_nt: TGTGCCATCAGTGAGACCGGTTCCGAAAAACTGTTTTTT; cdr3_aa: CAISETGSEKLFF
cdr3_length: 14; clone_size: few; d_call: TRBD1; j_call: TRBJ2-7; v_call: TRBV7-9; cdr3_nt: TGTGCCAGCAGCTTCTCCGGGACAGCCAATGAGCAGTACTTC; cdr3_aa: CASSFSGTANEQYF
cdr3_length: 15; clone_size: once; d_call: TRBD1; j_call: TRBJ1-6; v_call: TRBV9; cdr3_nt: TGTGCCAGCAGCATCGGCAAGACAGGGAATACACCCCTCCACTTT; cdr3_aa: CASSIGKTGNTPLHF
cdr3_length: 15; clone_size: .; d_call: .; j_call: TRBJ1-1; v_call: TRBV7-2; cdr3_nt: TGTGCCAGCAGCTTTCGTGGACAGTGGGACCTCACGGCTTTCTTT; cdr3_aa: CASSFRGQWDLTAFF